Given below is one TCR beta chain in context. The target of this receptor is not known. The sample holds no much larger clone one base away, and base qualities are not on file. The Qiagen DNeasy kit was used to extract genomic DNA both from unsorted PBMCs and from the negatively selected CD4+ and CD8+ fractions. TCR beta CDR3 regions were amplified by immunoSEQ multiplex PCR using primers annealing to V and J segments. Amplification bias was minimized using a synthetic immune receptor repertoire, and residual bias was removed computationally after sequencing. Per the source publication's procedure: Custom Python scripts were used to quantify repertoire diversity as the Shannon entropy index. The unsorted, CD4+ and CD8+ repertoires were each analyzed separately, with the exception of combined analyses, where CD4+ and CD8+ sequences were merged in silico. Clonal expansion was defined as at least a 2-fold frequency increase after treatment relative to C1D1, with a pseudocount of 0.5 for undetected baseline clones. Singleton clones were defined as clones with 0 or 1 copy at C1D1, and non-singleton clones were defined as clones with 2 or more copies. Clones expanded in unsorted samples were labelled as CD4+, CD8+ or unknown by matching protein sequences in sorted samples from the same patient. Wilcoxon tests on paired samples were used to test changes in diversity from C1D1 to C4D1. The source is immuneACCESS, and TCRdb retained only in-frame sequences with V and J called. Part of the clones is not carried over; for the studies checked, unresolved V genes explain less than half of this, and the remainder is unexplained. Clone size and V and J calls were adopted from that table, with D and trimming inferred from the DNA. The sample has some 9,500 clones on record, around 70% of them singletons. In total, the top ten clones hold roughly 10% of the sample.

The time point label, read with the paper, signifies: cycle 4 day 1 (C4D1), after around six weeks of nivolumab. All trial patients had relapsed after autologous stem cell transplantation, with cohorts A, B and C differing in prior brentuximab vedotin exposure. A Miltenyi CD8+ T cell isolation kit was used for magnetic negative selection to purify CD8+ T cells from thawed PBMCs. The trial cohort was composed of about 58 patients with relapsed/refractory classical Hodgkin lymphoma, for whom complete response, partial response or progressive disease was recorded as best overall response. In the multi-cohort phase II CheckMate 205 trial, trial patients received single-agent nivolumab. An independent review committee assessed best overall response by applying the 2007 International Working Group response criteria. Trial PBMCs were obtained immediately prior to nivolumab initiation (C1D1) and on therapy at cycle 2 day 1 and cycle 4 day 1. Peripheral blood was collected in 8 mL Vacutainer Cell Preparation Tubes, from which PBMCs were isolated by centrifugation and then cryopreserved. Purified CD4+ and CD8+ fractions were prepared only for cases with an additional available PBMC sample. On LS columns in a quadroMACS separator, the magnetically labelled cells were depleted, and the flow-through was collected as the purified fraction.

The germline V end is reduced by 2 bases and the J end by 1 base; junction bases left unmatched: 4. The CDR3 holds 15 amino acids from the cysteine to the phenylalanine. Only the CDR3 DNA stays, 45 bases, in frame from base 1. CDR1 and CDR2, per the germline V gene (reference sequence), are SEHNR and FQNEAQ. The sample originates from a study of PD-1 blockade in classical Hodgkin lymphoma (dated by TCRdb to about 2020). Regarding the complete study: Nivolumab dosing was 3 mg/kg intravenously every 2 weeks, continuing until either disease progression or unacceptable toxicity. A peripheral blood immune signature of response to PD-1 blockade in classical Hodgkin lymphoma was defined using TCR beta sequencing and CyTOF. Summary of the overall study and its limitations: Trial patients achieving complete response had baseline diversity similar to newly diagnosed patients, whereas partial responders and progressors had significantly lower diversity. Newly diagnosed patients were reported to have lower baseline TCR diversity than healthy donors, and relapsed/refractory patients were reported to have lower baseline TCR diversity still. A significant rise by C4D1 was seen in CD4+ but not CD8+ TCR diversity (p=0.0027 vs p=0.16), with the rise being most apparent in complete responders (p=0.02). Diversity was lower in patients who began nivolumab less than 1 year after ASCT, so these patients were left out of later analyses to avoid confounding by immune reconstitution. The study was restricted to a single clinical trial cohort, and the causes of repertoire differences, possibly disease activity or prior therapy, were left undefined.

The TCR was taken from a human donor with classical Hodgkin lymphoma. Specimen: CD8+ T cells from blood, collected before the fourth cycle of nivolumab. Recombination joined TRBV7-9 with TRBJ2-7, and TRBD2 aligns with 8 junction nucleotides. In nucleotide form, the sequence is TGTGCCAGCAGCTTATCCGGGACTAGATCCTACGAGCAGTACTTC. It codes for CASSLSGTRSYEQYF.